This TCR beta chain was sequenced during a study of early T cells in non-severe SARS-CoV-2 infection. Study-wide context: Sequencing of bulk RNA from unsorted whole blood was done, without chain pairing.

Unique molecular identifiers were attached to individual cDNA molecules. TCRdb recomputed calls from the 5' RACE reads with MiXCR, one row per CDR3 protein. The table shows some 85,000 distinct CDR3 sequences, with roughly 13% occurring only once. The sample holds many counts of this clonotype. The CDR3 extends over 16 amino acids. Germline lookup yields CDR1 LNHDA and CDR2 SQIVND (reference sequence). V was shortened by 6 bases and J by 4 bases, with 18 bases between the two germline ends. The chain has TRBV19 and TRBJ2-2; D may correspond to TRBD1 or TRBD2 (6 bases each). The sequenced material came from whole blood. This TCR derives from an adult who was a healthcare worker with PCR-confirmed SARS-CoV-2 infection or an uninfected control (not recorded which). CDR3 amino acids: CASRKGGSSITGELFF. CDR3 coding DNA: TGTGCCAGTAGAAAAGGGGGGAGTTCGATCACCGGGGAGCTGTTTTTT. Full variable domain (missing parts from reference TRBV19 and TRBJ2-2): DGGITQSPKYLFRKEGQNVTLSCEQNLNHDAMYWYRQDPGQGLRLIYYSQIVNDFQKGDIAEGYSVSREKKESFPLTVTSAQKNPTAFYLCASRKGGSSITGELFFGEGSRLTVL.